Below, one TCR beta chain is given with its context. Which antigen it targets is not known. There are no base qualities to consult, and no much larger clone falls within one base. The sample belongs to a study of OX40 agonist ivuxolimab in advanced cancers. General notes on the study: Ivuxolimab was an agonistic, fully human IgG2 monoclonal antibody directed against OX40 (CD134), a costimulatory receptor. Prior anti-PD-1, anti-PD-L1 or anti-CTLA-4 therapy was permitted, and checkpoint inhibitors had been received by less than 45% of dose-escalation patients. Intravenous ivuxolimab was administered to patients every 2 weeks at six dose levels: 0.01, 0.1, 0.3, 1.5, 3 and 10 mg/kg. In the dose-escalation cohort, more than 75% of patients were male, and the mean age was about 55 years, with a range of roughly 20 to 80. Partial responses occurred in three dose-escalation patients: two with cutaneous melanoma and one with hepatocellular carcinoma. The paper reports the monotherapy dose-escalation portion (N of about 47 patients) of the phase I ivuxolimab trial. The purpose of peripheral TCRbeta sequencing was to test whether ivuxolimab changed TCR sequence diversity and led to clonal T-cell expansion. Of the approximately 50 dose-escalation patients, hepatocellular carcinoma was present in about 20, melanoma in around 15, renal cell carcinoma in 9 and head and neck cancer in 9. Study-level results and caveats: At doses of 0.1 to 3.0 mg/kg, clonal expansion of both CD4+ and CD8+ T cells in blood was seen between baseline and week 6. The antigen specificity of the peripheral T cells that underwent clonal expansion was not determined. Low levels of normalized T-cell clonal expansion were also seen in some patients who did not respond. In the 0.1-3.0 mg/kg groups, partial responders were among the patients with the lowest normalized peripheral clonal expansion, particularly in CD8+ T cells. After ivuxolimab, more expanded clones were found on average in CD8+ T cells than in CD4+ T cells.

Genomic DNA was extracted from sorted cells for sequencing of the TCRbeta CDR3 region. The immunoSEQ Assay was used for sequencing of TCRbeta CDR3 regions. TCRdb mirrors the immuneACCESS table, restricted to in-frame sequences. Some clones are absent from its copies; in checked studies, under half trace to an unresolved V gene, and the reason for the others is unknown. The sample contains around 77,000 clones, 85% to 90% of them found a single time. Together, the top ten hold approximately 2.4% of the sample. The trial excluded patients who had a history of autoimmune disease or were on systemic immunosuppression. Peripheral blood for TCR sequencing was drawn from every dose cohort at baseline, at cycle 4 day 1 and at cycle 7 day 1. The samples were taken from a phase I, first-in-human, multicenter, open-label dose-escalation trial of ivuxolimab. Adults with locally advanced or metastatic melanoma, renal cell carcinoma, hepatocellular carcinoma or head and neck squamous cell carcinoma were enrolled in the trial. Before TCR sequencing, CD4+ T cells and CD8+ T cells from peripheral blood were sorted into separate populations.

Counted from cysteine to phenylalanine, this CDR3 has 14 amino acids. Only the CDR3 DNA is retained, 42 bases long and in frame from the first base. Sequences GTSNPN (CDR1) and SVGIG (CDR2) are obtained from the germline V gene (reference sequence). V is shortened by 1 base, J by 0 bases, and the region joining them spans 8 bases. The TCR sequence derives from an adult with an advanced solid tumor such as melanoma, head and neck, liver or kidney cancer. The chain is encoded by TRBV30 joined to TRBJ2-3; possibly the D gene is TRBD2, per 5 matching bases. This material consisted of CD4+ or CD8+ T cells sorted from blood, taken in a trial of the OX40 agonist ivuxolimab. The nucleotides are TGTGCCTGGAGTGGGAGGATTAGCACAGATACGCAGTATTTT. The translation is CAWSGRISTDTQYF.